Each of the 9 T cell receptor beta chains below was sequenced from the same sample in a study of radiotherapy plus CTLA-4 blockade in lung cancer. Sequencing was performed with immunoSEQ multiplex PCR; in TCRdb, only in-frame clones are kept and a portion is missing. The profile shows about 24,000 clones, 70% to 75% of them singletons. Here the sequenced sample was peripheral blood, taken from a patient treated with radiotherapy plus ipilimumab. The receptors were gathered from a human donor with non-small cell lung cancer whose response to radiotherapy plus ipilimumab could not be evaluated.

The chain recombines TRBV5-6 with TRBJ2-7; no clear D. Looked up from germline, CDR1 is SGHDT and CDR2 is YYEEEE. The CDR3 runs 13 residues. The V end was cut by 4 bases, the J end by 0 bases, with 8 bases between. The CDR3, as DNA: TGTGCCAGCAGCCCGAGGAGCTCCTACGAGCAGTACTTC. Protein product: CASSPRSSYEQYF.

This chain links TRBV5-4 with TRBJ2-1, with D maybe TRBD1 (6 bases). Germline CDR1 SGHNT, CDR2 YYREEE (reference sequence). The CDR3 runs 15 residues. Trimming stripped 1 base from V and 0 bases from J, with 8 bases between. The DNA of the CDR3 is TGTGCCAGCAGCTTGACGACAGGCTCCTACAATGAGCAGTTCTTC. It translates to CASSLTTGSYNEQFF.

The rearrangement joins TRBV5-1 to TRBJ2-1; TRBD2 aligns across 13 bases. Germline CDR1 SGHRS, CDR2 YFSETQ. The CDR3 extends over 16 amino acids. V trimming: 2 bases; J trimming: 7 bases; junction bases outside the gene matches: 6. Written as DNA, the CDR3 is TGCGCCAGCAGCTTAACTAGCGGGAGGGCCGGAAATGAGCAGTTCTTC. It codes for CASSLTSGRAGNEQFF.

This CDR3 is CASSESRTSGTDTQYF. CDR3 bases: TGTGCCAGCAGTGAATCGCGTACTAGCGGGACAGATACGCAGTATTTT. V and J are TRBV25-1 and TRBJ2-3; TRBD2 agrees at 9 bases. J lost 3 bases, V lost 1 base, and 5 bases had no gene match. Per germline, CDR1 MGHDK and CDR2 SYGVNS. CDR3 length: 16 amino acids.

The chain carries TRBV4-1 and TRBJ2-5; 9 bases match TRBD1. The CDR3 runs to 18 residues. Germline V gene sequence: CDR1 MGHRA, CDR2 YSYEKL. The V segment lost 5 bases and the J segment 2 bases; nucleotides outside the gene matches: 15. The CDR3 protein is CASSTNPQTGGGQETQYF. The CDR3 DNA reads TGCGCCAGCAGCACGAACCCACAGACAGGGGGAGGACAAGAGACCCAGTACTTC.

V and J are TRBV19 and TRBJ2-1; 12 bases align to TRBD2. Losses at the gene ends were 0 bases for V and 3 bases for J; bases not matched to a gene: 0. The CDR3 totals 16 residues. The germline gives CDR1 LNHDA, CDR2 SQIVND (reference sequence). The CDR3, as DNA: TGTGCCAGTAGTATAGAACTAGCGGGAGGCTACAATGAGCAGTTCTTC. Its translation is CASSIELAGGYNEQFF.

This clone was seen a few times. The CDR3 DNA follows: TGCAGCGTTGAACCGGTGACTAGCGGGATTGAGACCCAGTACTTC. The encoded protein is CSVEPVTSGIETQYF. V is TRBV29-1 and J is TRBJ2-5; 11 positions match TRBD2. The CDR3 is made up of 15 amino acids. J gave up 5 bases and V 2 bases, and 7 bases lay outside the gene matches. Germline V gene lookup returns CDR1 SQVTM and CDR2 ANQGSEA.

A note on this clone: This CDR3 is also generated by other DNA sequences in the sample. The genes are TRBV27 and TRBJ1-1; TRBD1 agrees at 7 bases. The CDR3 has 12 amino acids. Germline V gene lookup returns CDR1 MNHEY and CDR2 SMNVEV (reference sequence). The V gene end was trimmed by 4 bases and the J gene end by 11 bases; junction bases not matched to a gene: 7. CDR3 region: CASSSHRGRAFF. CDR3 nucleotide sequence: TGTGCCAGCAGTTCCCACAGGGGTAGGGCTTTCTTT.

The CDR3 DNA is TGTGCCATCAGCGGACAGGGTCATAGCAATCAGCCCCAGCATTTT. Residues: CAISGQGHSNQPQHF. The V and J genes are TRBV10-3 and TRBJ1-5; 8 bases match TRBD1. The CDR3 length is 15 residues. Per the germline V gene, CDR1 is ENHRY and CDR2 is SYGVKD. V gave up 6 bases and J gave up 0 bases; unmatched junction bases: 4.